These 14 T cell receptor beta chains originate from one sample sequenced in a study of regulatory T cells in long-lasting Graves disease. Noted time point: newly diagnosed GD, antithyroid drugs for less than 3 months. PBMC RNA served as the TCR library source. Both iRepertoire HTBI primers and Arm-PCR of CDR3 regions were used to build the TCR beta libraries. TCRdb recomputed calls from the multiplex PCR reads with MiXCR, one row per CDR3 protein. The table shows just over 600,000 distinct CDR3 sequences, with about 15% occurring only once. These data were also filed under a second study, of T cells in Graves' hyperthyroidism and ophthalmopathy.

The input for sequencing was peripheral blood mononuclear cells (PBMCs), taken at new diagnosis, from a patient treated with antithyroid drugs. These receptors were taken from a woman under 40 with Graves disease.

In its sample, this clonotype was seen a few times. The chain uses TRBV2 and TRBJ2-2; 8 nucleotides line up with TRBD2. V lost 2 bases, J lost 0 bases, and 8 bases stayed unmatched. This CDR3 has 18 residues. CDR1 and CDR2 from the germline V gene are SNHLY and FYNNEI. This CDR3 reads CASSEWGLAGPNTGELFF. In DNA, the CDR3 is TGTGCCAGCAGTGAATGGGGGCTAGCGGGCCCGAACACCGGGGAGCTGTTTTTT.

This clonotype showed up many times. The CDR3 spells CASSLGGQLNQPQHF. The CDR3 nucleotides are TGTGCCAGCAGTTTAGGGGGACAGCTAAATCAGCCCCAGCATTTT. This sequence joins TRBV12-3 or TRBV12-4 and TRBJ1-5, with 7 positions matching TRBD1. Trimming removed 1 base from V and 4 bases from J; junction bases left unmatched: 4. The CDR3 runs 15 residues.

This clonotype has at least ten counts. The CDR3 DNA reads TGTGCCAGCAGCTATGGGACTAGCGGGCGGAGCTCCTACAATGAGCAGTTCTTC. Its translation: CASSYGTSGRSSYNEQFF. The chain carries TRBV12-3 or TRBV12-4 and TRBJ2-1, with TRBD2 matching 12 bases. The CDR3 is made up of 18 amino acids. Unmatched junction bases numbered 9, after V lost 6 bases and J lost 0 bases.

This clonotype was detected ten times or more. The V gene is TRBV12-3 or TRBV12-4, the J gene TRBJ1-2; D might be TRBD1 (5 bases). This CDR3 spans 15 amino acids. Deletions cut 3 bases from V and 0 bases from J, with 11 bases between. DNA for the CDR3: TGTGCCAGCAGTTTTTACCCGACAGCTAACTATGGCTACACCTTC. This sequence encodes CASSFYPTANYGYTF.

The count of this clonotype is one. A much larger clonotype is one base distant, so this may be a read error. The gene calls are TRBV29-1 and TRBJ2-7; 15 bases fit TRBD2. Trimming cost V 5 bases and J 0 bases; bases outside gene matches: 5. This CDR3 spans 16 amino acids. Germline V gives CDR1 SQVTM, CDR2 ANQGSEA. Written as DNA, the CDR3 is TGCAGCGTTACCGGGACTAGCGGGAGGAGCTCCTACGAGCAGTACTTC. It yields the protein CSVTGTSGRSSYEQYF.

This clonotype was detected many times. This rearrangement joins TRBV20-1 to TRBJ2-5, with a possible D match to TRBD1 (6 bases). Trimming left V 3 bases short and J 8 bases short, with 19 bases between. The CDR3 has 14 residues. The germline V gene has CDR1 DFQATT and CDR2 SNEGSKA (reference sequence). CDR3 in DNA: TGCAGTGCTAGTACCGGGCCGGCCAGGGGAACCCAGTACTTC. Amino acid sequence: CSASTGPARGTQYF.

This clonotype was seen a handful of times. V gene TRBV6-5 combines with J gene TRBJ1-2; a weak D match, TRBD1 (5 bases). Trimming stripped 0 bases from V and 4 bases from J, with 12 bases between. In germline, CDR1 is MNHEY, CDR2 SVGAGI. This CDR3 has 15 amino acids. The DNA for the CDR3 is TGTGCCAGCAGTTACTCCGGGACGTGGACCTATGGCTACACCTTC. It codes for CASSYSGTWTYGYTF.

This chain uses TRBV18 with TRBJ1-4; D remains unclear. Trimming removed 2 bases from V and 8 bases from J, with 12 bases in between. The germline CDR1 and CDR2 sequences are KGHSH and LQKENI. The CDR3 runs 14 residues. CDR3 residues: CASSPGVSWEKLFF. Here the CDR3 DNA reads TGTGCCAGCTCACCAGGGGTGTCTTGGGAAAAACTGTTTTTT.

Only a few counts were recorded for this clonotype. The chain joins TRBV18 to TRBJ2-7; 7 bases are shared with TRBD1. The V and J ends lost 5 bases and 1 base, in that order; junction bases with no gene match: 5. The CDR3 has 14 residues. Germline loops: CDR1 KGHSH, CDR2 LQKENI. The CDR3 here is CASSWDRLSYEQYF. The CDR3 nucleotides read TGTGCCAGCTCATGGGACAGACTATCCTACGAGCAGTACTTC.

The chain recombines TRBV20-1 with TRBJ2-1; 14 bases align to TRBD2. The trim removed 0 bases at V and 6 bases at J, leaving 7 bases unmatched. CDR1 and CDR2 (germline): DFQATT, SNEGSKA (reference sequence). This CDR3 has 17 amino acids. The CDR3 here is CSARDASGTSGSNEQFF. Here the CDR3 DNA reads TGCAGTGCTAGAGATGCCTCCGGGACTAGCGGGAGCAATGAGCAGTTCTTC.

J is TRBJ2-7 and V is TRBV9; TRBD2 agrees at 7 bases. Trimming removed 1 base from V and 3 bases from J; junction bases left unmatched: 7. In germline, CDR1 is SGDLS, CDR2 YYNGEE. The CDR3 loop spans 15 amino acids. CDR3 nucleotides: TGTGCCAGCAGCGTACGGGAGGATGGAGACTACGAGCAGTACTTC. Residues: CASSVREDGDYEQYF. The complete variable domain, with remaining parts taken from reference TRBV9 and TRBJ2-7, reads DSGVTQTPKHLITATGQRVTLRCSPRSGDLSVYWYQQSLDQGLQFLIQYYNGEERAKGNILERFSAQQFPDLHSELNLSSLELGDSALYFCASSVREDGDYEQYFGPGTRLTVT.

The table lists this clonotype with many counts. The gene calls are TRBV10-1 and TRBJ2-1; D is undetermined. The V and J ends lost 6 bases and 10 bases respectively, with 16 bases between them. The CDR3 consists of 13 residues. The germline gives CDR1 WNHNN, CDR2 SYGVQD (reference sequence). CDR3 protein: CASRPTIIGEQFF. The DNA of the CDR3 is TGCGCCAGCAGACCAACAATTATCGGCGAGCAGTTCTTC.

The chain recombines TRBV19 with TRBJ2-1, with D possibly called TRBD1 or TRBD2 (5 bases each). V dropped 5 bases and J dropped 8 bases, with 19 bases sitting between them. There are 15 residues in the CDR3. Germline CDR1 is LNHDA and CDR2 is SQIVND (reference sequence). CDR3 in amino acids: CASSPRDPALYEQFF. The CDR3 coding sequence is TGTGCCAGTAGTCCTCGGGACCCCGCGCTGTATGAGCAGTTCTTC.

There are a few counts of this clonotype. V usage is TRBV5-1 and J usage is TRBJ1-4, with D unclear. Germline V gene sequence: CDR1 SGHRS, CDR2 YFSETQ. V lost 5 bases and J 0 bases, leaving 17 bases between the germline ends. The CDR3 has 17 residues. DNA of the CDR3: TGCGCCAGCAGGGCAGCCCACCTTAATGCAACTAATGAAAAACTGTTTTTT. It is translated as CASRAAHLNATNEKLFF.